This section outlines one T cell receptor beta chain sequence together with its context. What this receptor recognizes is not known. Within one base of it there is no much larger clone, and no base qualities were kept. The data belong to a study of Ad26.COV2.S vaccination and SARS-CoV-2 variants (dated by TCRdb to about 2021). Notes on the research overall: Vaccine-arm donors came from COV1001, a multicentre, randomized, double-blind, placebo-controlled phase I-IIa trial of Ad26.COV2.S in healthy adults. Ad26.COV2.S was given intramuscularly at 5x10^10 or 1x10^11 viral particles, as a single shot or as two shots 56 days apart. The specificity and breadth of SARS-CoV-2-reactive T cell receptors after Ad26.COV2.S vaccination were assessed by TCRbeta repertoire sequencing. The TCR-sequenced set comprised approximately 32 samples: some 19 Ad26.COV2.S vaccine recipients, 5 placebo recipients and 8 SARS-CoV-2 convalescent individuals. Participants in the trial were split at random into five groups of five each, receiving low-dose or high-dose Ad26.COV2.S once or twice, or else placebo on both occasions. Throughout the experiments and outcome assessment, investigators stayed blinded to trial group allocation. Overall study outcomes, separate from this receptor: Comparable non-spike TCR breadth was observed between vaccine and placebo recipients, consistent with only spike being contained in the vaccine. Compared with placebo recipients, Ad26.COV2.S recipients showed higher spike-specific TCR breadth (P = 0.0014). After vaccination, spike-specific CD8+ and CD4+ T cell responses were reported to show substantial breadth. The study was not powered to compare responses between vaccine doses or regimens. The authors noted that the TCR breadth and depth analyses may have underestimated total T cell responses.

TCRbeta CDR3 regions were sequenced with the immunoSEQ Assay. After extraction, genomic DNA underwent amplification by bias-controlled multiplex PCR, followed by high-throughput sequencing. Regarding the original processing steps: To quantify the absolute abundance of every unique TCRbeta CDR3 region, sequences were collapsed and filtered. Usable DNA was measured by amplifying reference genes present in all nucleated cells, and TCRbeta template counts were normalized to that usable DNA to estimate T cell fraction. Repertoire TCRs were annotated as SARS-CoV-2-specific when V gene, CDR3 amino acid sequence and J gene were exactly matched to a known reactive TCR set. The reference SARS-CoV-2 TCR set was derived from MIRA and filtered for enrichment in COVID-19-positive ImmuneCODE repertoires, a step that removed public or cross-reactive TCRs. Based on the MIRA antigens, annotated TCRs were further analysed at the level of specific ORF or position within ORF. Depth was the summed frequency of annotated unique rearrangements, while breadth was defined as annotated unique rearrangements over total unique productive rearrangements. Two-sided Wilcoxon rank-sum tests were applied when comparing TCR breadth between groups. TCRdb provides this immuneACCESS table in a form limited to in-frame rearrangements. Some clones are lacking; in checked studies, under half of them reflect an unresolved V gene, and why the rest are absent is not known. That table is the source of V, J and clone size, and D and trimming were worked out from the DNA. In all, the sample holds 240,000 or so clones, and approximately 90% of those were seen once. The ten top clones hold about 11% of the sample.

Reading from cysteine to phenylalanine, the CDR3 counts 11 amino acids. The CDR3 DNA has 33 bases and is translated from base 1. The junction carries 6 bases between V and J, which are trimmed by 6 bases and 2 bases respectively. CDR1 DFQATT and CDR2 SNEGSKA are derived from the germline V gene (reference sequence). In light of the paper, this sample's treatment or condition label describes: approximately 18 received Ad26.COV2.S at low or high dose, single or two shots; roughly five received placebo; per-sample allocation not given. For vaccine and placebo recipients, repertoires were sequenced using samples collected on day 63 after the first injection. In Cohort 1b, about 25 adults aged 18-55 years were enrolled at a single site in Boston, USA, between 29 July and 7 August 2020. Ad26.COV2.S consisted of a replication-incompetent adenovirus type 26 vector by which a prefusion-stabilized SARS-CoV-2 spike protein from the original Wuhan strain was expressed.

This receptor was taken from a person between 18 and 60 years old who received the Ad26.COV2.S COVID-19 vaccine or a placebo. The sequence joins TRBV20-1 to TRBJ2-3; no D segment can be confidently identified. Sequenced here: peripheral blood, sampled in a trial of Ad26.COV2.S vaccine versus placebo. Here the CDR3 is given as CSAQHTDTQYF. The base sequence is TGCAGTGCCCAACACACAGATACGCAGTATTTT.